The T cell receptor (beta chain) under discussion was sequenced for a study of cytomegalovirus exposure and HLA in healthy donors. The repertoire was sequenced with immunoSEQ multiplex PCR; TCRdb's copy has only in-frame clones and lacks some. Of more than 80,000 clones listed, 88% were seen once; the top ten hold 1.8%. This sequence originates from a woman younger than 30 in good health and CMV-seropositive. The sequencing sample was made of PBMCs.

CDR3 in amino acids: CASSDFQGYTEAFF. Written as DNA, the CDR3 is TGTGCCAGCAGTGACTTTCAGGGTTACACTGAAGCTTTCTTT. The rearrangement joins TRBV25-1 to TRBJ1-1; possibly TRBD1 for D (5 bases). Germline V gives CDR1 MGHDK, CDR2 SYGVNS. With 3 bases removed from V and 3 bases from J, the gap between germline ends came to 11 bases. The CDR3 totals 14 residues.